This T cell receptor beta chain was identified in a study of T cell responses to AZD1222 COVID-19 vaccine (dated by TCRdb to 2020 to 2023). A note on the overall study: A total of 230 to 250 trial participants underwent TCR sequencing, of whom roughly 210 had received two doses of AZD1222 and 26 had received two doses of the MenACWY control vaccine. Trial participants were enrolled by age into subgroups of 18-55, 56-69 and 70-plus years, and roughly 150, 30 and 60 TCR-sequenced participants, respectively, were included in these subgroups. Points the paper makes about the study in general: A significant rise in spike-specific TCR breadth and depth was observed after two AZD1222 doses relative to day 0 and relative to MenACWY recipients. Conclusions about previously exposed vaccinees are limited, since just six AZD1222 recipients were seropositive for SARS-CoV-2 at baseline. Because no samples from the day 14 peak response were available, repertoires could be characterized only after the peak T cell response. The whole spike protein was spanned by vaccine-associated CD4 TCRs, and dominant responses were seen in regions 160-218 and 743-854. Reportedly, close to half of the unique spike-specific TCRs recognized epitopes lying outside the regions that are mutated in the B.1.351 and B.1.1.7 variants. Participants were mostly white British, with more females than males. The authors suggested clonal diversity may have been underestimated. In the small 56-69-year group, the increase in depth fell short of significance, most likely because of low power.

The CDR3 regions of human TCRbeta chains were subjected to immunosequencing. Under the source paper's analysis protocol: TCRs in the repertoires were matched against a reference library of SARS-CoV-2-specific TCRs that had been generated with the MIRA antigen-specificity platform. Breadth was defined as the fraction of unique TCRs that were SARS-CoV-2-associated. Depth was defined as the fraction of total T cells that were SARS-CoV-2-associated. Each spike-specific TCR was assigned to its reactive spike region and to a CD4 or CD8 class using the MIRA data. Log10-transformed breadth and depth values were compared by one-way ANOVA with Sidak's multiple comparisons tests. As stored in TCRdb, this immuneACCESS dataset retains in-frame rearrangements with V and J assigned. A fraction of the clones does not appear; measured against another copy, unresolved V genes explain less than half of the discrepancy, and the remainder lacks a known reason. V and J calls and clone size come straight from that table; D and trimming were deduced from the DNA. The sample contains roughly 150,000 clones, 88% of them found a single time. More than 3% of the sample goes to the ten largest clones.

In light of the paper, this sample's time point label describes: baseline before first vaccination. The label giving this sample's treatment or condition can be read as: meningococcal conjugate vaccine given as trial control. Vaccinee samples came from UK trials COV001 and COV002, including a single-blind randomized controlled phase 2/3 trial of AZD1222 (ChAdOx1 nCoV-19) in healthy adults. For TCRbeta chain sequencing, PBMC samples from trial participants were taken at day 0 and at day 28 after the second dose. On this clone: The antigen it binds to is not known. No base quality values were provided; no much bigger clone lies one nucleotide off.

V is pruned by 4 bases and J by 8 bases, leaving 13 bases of the junction without a gene match. The germline V gene yields SGHRS for CDR1 and YFSETQ for CDR2. The CDR3, from cysteine to phenylalanine, totals 15 residues. Only CDR3 DNA is held: 45 bases, read in frame from base 1. Here the sequenced sample was peripheral blood, taken on day 0 of MenACWY control vaccination. This chain is built from TRBV5-1 and TRBJ1-2; 8 bases in the middle match TRBD1. The TCR sequence derives from an adult in good health. The CDR3 region has the sequence CASSLGQGGMGGYTF. In nucleotides, the sequence is TGCGCCAGCAGCCTCGGACAGGGAGGAATGGGAGGCTACACCTTC.